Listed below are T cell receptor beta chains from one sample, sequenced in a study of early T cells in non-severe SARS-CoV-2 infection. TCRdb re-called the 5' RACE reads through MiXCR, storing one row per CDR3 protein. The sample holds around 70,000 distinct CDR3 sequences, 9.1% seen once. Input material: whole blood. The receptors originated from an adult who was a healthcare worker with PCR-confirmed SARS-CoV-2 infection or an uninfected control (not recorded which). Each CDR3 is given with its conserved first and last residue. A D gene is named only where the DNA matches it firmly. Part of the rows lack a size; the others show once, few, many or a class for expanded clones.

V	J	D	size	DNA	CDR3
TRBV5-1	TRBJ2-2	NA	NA	TGCGCCAGCAGCCTCGGGACGGCAAACACCGGGGAGCTGTTTTTT	CASSLGTANTGELFF
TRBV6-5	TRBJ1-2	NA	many	TGTGCCAGCAGGCCAGGTCCCCATTTCGGCTACACCTTC	CASRPGPHFGYTF
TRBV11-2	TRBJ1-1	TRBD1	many	TGTGCCAGCAGCTTAGGGGGACAGGACCTTGAAGCTTTCTTT	CASSLGGQDLEAFF
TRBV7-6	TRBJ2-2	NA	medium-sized	TGTGCCAGCAGCCTGGGACATCTCACCGGGGAGCTGTTTTTT	CASSLGHLTGELFF
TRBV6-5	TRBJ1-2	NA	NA	TGTGCCAGCAGTTACCGACCCAACTATGGCTACACCTTC	CASSYRPNYGYTF
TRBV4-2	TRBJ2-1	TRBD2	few	TGTGCCAGCAGCCAAGTCGGGAGGGATGAGCAGTTCTTC	CASSQVGRDEQFF
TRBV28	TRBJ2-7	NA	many	TGTGCCAGCAGTTTATCGTCAAGAAGGGAGCAGTACTTC	CASSLSSRREQYF
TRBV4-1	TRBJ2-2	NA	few	TGCGCCAGCAGCCAATGGGGGTCGAACACCGGGGAGCTGTTTTTT	CASSQWGSNTGELFF
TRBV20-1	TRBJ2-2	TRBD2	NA	TGCAGTGCTAGAGGACTAGCGGGAGGCTCTTCGAACACCGGGGAGCTGTTTTTT	CSARGLAGGSSNTGELFF
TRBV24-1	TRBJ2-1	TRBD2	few	TGTGCCACCAGTGATCCTAGCGGGAGCTCCTACAATGAGCAGTTCTTC	CATSDPSGSSYNEQFF
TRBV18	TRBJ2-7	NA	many	TGTGCCAGCTCACCGCAGTCGGGCCACAGGGGGGGAGAGCAGTACTTC	CASSPQSGHRGGEQYF
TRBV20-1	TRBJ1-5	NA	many	TGCAGTGCTCCACCAAGGATGGAATCTGGGAATCAGCCCCAGCATTTT	CSAPPRMESGNQPQHF
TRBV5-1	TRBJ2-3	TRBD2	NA	TGCGCCAGCAGCTCAACTAGCGGGACTAATACAGACACGCAGTATTTT	CASSSTSGTNTDTQYF
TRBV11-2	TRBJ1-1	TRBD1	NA	TGTGCCAGCAGCTTAGGACAGGGATCTATGAACACTGAAGCTTTCTTT	CASSLGQGSMNTEAFF
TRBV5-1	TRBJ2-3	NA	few	TGCGCCAGCAGCTATTCAGGGTTCACAGATACGCAGTATTTT	CASSYSGFTDTQYF
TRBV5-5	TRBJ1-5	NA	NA	TGTGCCAGCAGCTTGCCCAATCAGCCCCAGCATTTT	CASSLPNQPQHF
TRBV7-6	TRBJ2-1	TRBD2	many	TGTGCCAGCAGCTTAGCCCAAGGTCTAGCGGATTACAATGAGCAGTTCTTC	CASSLAQGLADYNEQFF
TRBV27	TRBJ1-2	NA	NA	TGTGCCAGCAGTTTTGAGGGTAGCTATGGCTACACCTTC	CASSFEGSYGYTF
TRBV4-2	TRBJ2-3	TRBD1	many	TGTGCCAGCAGCCAAGTAGGGCAGGGGGCGCGCACAGATACGCAGTATTTT	CASSQVGQGARTDTQYF
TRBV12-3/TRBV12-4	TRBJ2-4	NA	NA	TGTGCCAGCAGTTTAGTGGGGGCCAAAAACATTCAGTACTTC	CASSLVGAKNIQYF
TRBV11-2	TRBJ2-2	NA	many	TGTGCCAGCAGCTCCTCAATCTGGTCTCCTCAAGGTGACACCGGGGAGCTGTTTTTT	CASSSSIWSPQGDTGELFF
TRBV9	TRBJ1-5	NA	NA	TGTGCCAGCAGCTCCACAGGACATCAGCCCCAGCATTTT	CASSSTGHQPQHF
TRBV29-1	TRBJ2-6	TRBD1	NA	TGCAGCGTTGGCAGGACAGGGAAAAATCAGGCCAACGTCCTGACTTTC	CSVGRTGKNQANVLTF
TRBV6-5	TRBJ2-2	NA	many	TGTGCCAGCACCCATACAGGGTTAAGTGCCGGGGAGCTGTTTTTT	CASTHTGLSAGELFF
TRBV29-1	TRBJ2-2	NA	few	TGCAGCGTTGAAGGGGTCTGGCCAGGGACCCCCACCGGGGAGCTGTTTTTT	CSVEGVWPGTPTGELFF
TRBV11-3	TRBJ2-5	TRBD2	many	TGTGCCAGCAGCGATGGGGGGGTCCAAGAGACCCAGTACTTC	CASSDGGVQETQYF
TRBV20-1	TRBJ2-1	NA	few	TGCAGTGCTACGTGGTACATCAGAGAGAATGAGCAGTTCTTC	CSATWYIRENEQFF
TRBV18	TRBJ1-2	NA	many	TGTGCCAGCTCACGTTCAGGGATTGAGTATGGCTACACCTTC	CASSRSGIEYGYTF
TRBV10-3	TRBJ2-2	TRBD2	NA	TGTGCCATCAGTGTGTCTAGCGGGAGGGCGAACACCGGGGAGCTGTTTTTT	CAISVSSGRANTGELFF
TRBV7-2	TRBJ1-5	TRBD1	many	TGTGCCAGCAGCTTAACGGGACAGCAGCAGGCCCAGCATTTT	CASSLTGQQQAQHF